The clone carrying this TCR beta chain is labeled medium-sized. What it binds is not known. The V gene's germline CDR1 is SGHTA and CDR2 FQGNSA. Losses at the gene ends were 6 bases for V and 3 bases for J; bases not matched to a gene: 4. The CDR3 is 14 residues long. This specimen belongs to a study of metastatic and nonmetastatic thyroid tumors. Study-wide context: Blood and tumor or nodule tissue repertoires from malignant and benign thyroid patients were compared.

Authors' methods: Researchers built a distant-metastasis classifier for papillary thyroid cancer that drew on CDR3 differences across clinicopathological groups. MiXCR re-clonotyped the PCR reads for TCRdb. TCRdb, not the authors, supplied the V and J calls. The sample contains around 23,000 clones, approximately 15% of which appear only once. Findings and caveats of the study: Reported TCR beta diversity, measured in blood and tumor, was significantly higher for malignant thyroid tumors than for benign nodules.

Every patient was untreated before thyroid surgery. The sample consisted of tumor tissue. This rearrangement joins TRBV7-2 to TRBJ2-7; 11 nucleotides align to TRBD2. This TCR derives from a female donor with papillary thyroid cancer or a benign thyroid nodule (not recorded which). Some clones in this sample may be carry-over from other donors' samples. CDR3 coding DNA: TGTGCCAGCAGAGATACTAGCGGGAGCTACGAGCAGTACTTC. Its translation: CASRDTSGSYEQYF.